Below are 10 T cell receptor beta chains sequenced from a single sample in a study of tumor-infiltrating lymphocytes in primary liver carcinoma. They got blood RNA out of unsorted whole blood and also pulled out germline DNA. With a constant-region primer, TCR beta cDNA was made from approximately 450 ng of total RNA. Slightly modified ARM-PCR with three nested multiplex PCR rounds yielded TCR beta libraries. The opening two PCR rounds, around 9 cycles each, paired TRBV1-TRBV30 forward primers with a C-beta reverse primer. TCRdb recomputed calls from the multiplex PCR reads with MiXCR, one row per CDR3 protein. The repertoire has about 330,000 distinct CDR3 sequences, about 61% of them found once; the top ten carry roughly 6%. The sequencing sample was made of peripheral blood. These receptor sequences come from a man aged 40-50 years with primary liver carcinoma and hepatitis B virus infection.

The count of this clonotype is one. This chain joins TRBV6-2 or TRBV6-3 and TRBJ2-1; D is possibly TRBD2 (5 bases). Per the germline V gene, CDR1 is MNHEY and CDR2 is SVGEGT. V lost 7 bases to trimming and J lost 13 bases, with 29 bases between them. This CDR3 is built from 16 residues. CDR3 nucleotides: TGTGCCAGCACCGAGGGTCGGGCATTGGGTGACAATGTACAGTTCTTC. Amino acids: CASTEGRALGDNVQFF.

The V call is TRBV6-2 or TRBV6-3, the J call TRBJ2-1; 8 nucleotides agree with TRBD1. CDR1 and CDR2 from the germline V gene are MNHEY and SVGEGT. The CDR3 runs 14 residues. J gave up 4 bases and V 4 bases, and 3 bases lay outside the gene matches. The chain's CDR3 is CASSFRTGYNEQFF. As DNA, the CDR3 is TGTGCCAGCAGTTTCCGGACAGGGTACAATGAGCAGTTCTTC.

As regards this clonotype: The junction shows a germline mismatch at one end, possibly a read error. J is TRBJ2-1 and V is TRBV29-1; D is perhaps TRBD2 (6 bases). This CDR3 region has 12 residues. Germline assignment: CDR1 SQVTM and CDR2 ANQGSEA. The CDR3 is CSAGGSSNEHFF. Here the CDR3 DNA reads TGCAGCGCTGGAGGGAGCTCCAATGAGCACTTCTTC.

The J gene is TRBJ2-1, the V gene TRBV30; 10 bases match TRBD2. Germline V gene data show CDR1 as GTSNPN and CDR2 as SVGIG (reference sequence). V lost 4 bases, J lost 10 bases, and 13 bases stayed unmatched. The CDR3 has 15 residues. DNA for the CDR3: TGTGCCTGGACGCTGGCTAGCGGGAGATCTGGCGAGCAGTTCTTC. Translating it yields CAWTLASGRSGEQFF.

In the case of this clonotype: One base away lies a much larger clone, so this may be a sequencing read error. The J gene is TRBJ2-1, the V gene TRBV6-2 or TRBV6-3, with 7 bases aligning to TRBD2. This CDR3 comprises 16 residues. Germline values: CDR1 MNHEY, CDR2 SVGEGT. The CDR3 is CASSSPGGTTYNQQFF. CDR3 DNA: TGTGCCAGCAGCTCTCCCGGGGGGACGACCTACAATCAGCAGTTCTTC.

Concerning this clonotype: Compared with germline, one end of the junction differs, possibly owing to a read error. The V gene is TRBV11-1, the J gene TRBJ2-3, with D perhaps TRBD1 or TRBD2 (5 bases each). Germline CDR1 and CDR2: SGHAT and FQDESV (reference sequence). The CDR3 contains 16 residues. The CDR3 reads CASSSGDVLSIDTQYF. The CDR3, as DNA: TGTGCCAGCAGTTCCGGGGACGTATTAAGCATAGATACGCAGTATTTT.

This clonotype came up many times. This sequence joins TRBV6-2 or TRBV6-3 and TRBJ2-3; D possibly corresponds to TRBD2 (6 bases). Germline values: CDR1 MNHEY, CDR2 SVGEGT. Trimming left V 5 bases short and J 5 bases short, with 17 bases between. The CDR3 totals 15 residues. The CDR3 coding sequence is TGTGCCAGCAGTCGAACCGGGACTCTACTAGATACGCAGTATTTT. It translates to CASSRTGTLLDTQYF.

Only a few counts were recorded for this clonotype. Here the CDR3 reads CASSLDPGGTDTQYF. Written as DNA, the CDR3 is TGCGCCAGCAGCTTGGATCCGGGGGGGACAGATACGCAGTATTTT. The genes are TRBV5-1 and TRBJ2-3, with TRBD2 matching 8 bases. Germline V CDR1 and CDR2: SGHRS, YFSETQ. J was trimmed by 3 bases and V by 0 bases; bases with no gene match: 3. This CDR3 is built from 15 residues.

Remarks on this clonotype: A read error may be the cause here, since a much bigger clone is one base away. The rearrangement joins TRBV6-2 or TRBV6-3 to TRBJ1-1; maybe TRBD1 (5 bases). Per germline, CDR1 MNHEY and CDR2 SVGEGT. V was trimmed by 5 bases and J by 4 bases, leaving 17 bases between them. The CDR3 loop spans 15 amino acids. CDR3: CASSPTASLSTEAFF. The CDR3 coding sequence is TGTGCCAGCAGTCCGACAGCCTCCTTGAGCACTGAAGCTTTCTTT.

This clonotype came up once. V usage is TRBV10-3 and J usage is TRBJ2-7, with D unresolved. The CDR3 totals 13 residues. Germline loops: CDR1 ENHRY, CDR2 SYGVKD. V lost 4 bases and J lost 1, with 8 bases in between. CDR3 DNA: TGTGCCATCAGTGGGTCGGATTCCTACGAGCAGTACTTC. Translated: CAISGSDSYEQYF.